These 4 T cell receptor beta chains were sequenced from one sample in a study of cytomegalovirus exposure and HLA in healthy donors. Libraries were prepared by immunoSEQ multiplex PCR; TCRdb keeps only in-frame clonotypes and omits some of them. This table holds 100,000 or so clones, about 90% found once. The sequenced sample was PBMCs. The receptors were sampled from a man younger than 35 in good health and CMV-seropositive.

The chain employs TRBV2 and TRBJ2-3, with 9 bases fitting TRBD2. Looked up from germline, CDR1 is SNHLY and CDR2 is FYNNEI. The V and J ends lost 2 bases and 5 bases, in that order; junction bases with no gene match: 8. CDR3 length equals 16 residues. CDR3 sequence: CASSELAGGGRDTQYF. CDR3 DNA: TGTGCCAGCAGTGAATTGGCGGGGGGGGGTAGAGATACGCAGTATTTT.

This chain links TRBV6-5 with TRBJ2-3, with TRBD2 matching 9 bases. This CDR3 spans 15 amino acids. CDR1 is MNHEY, CDR2 SVGAGI, per germline. The trim removed 4 bases at V and 1 base at J, leaving 3 bases unmatched. The CDR3 sequence: CASSSWTSGTDTQYF. The DNA of the CDR3 is TGTGCCAGCAGTTCCTGGACTAGCGGCACAGATACGCAGTATTTT.

CDR3 loop: CASSATGMYNEQFF. DNA for the CDR3: TGTGCCAGCAGTGCGACGGGAATGTACAATGAGCAGTTCTTC. J is TRBJ2-1 and V is TRBV6-4; D possibly corresponds to TRBD2 (5 bases). Germline values: CDR1 MRHNA, CDR2 SNTAGT. The V and J ends lost 4 bases and 4 bases respectively, with 11 bases between them. The CDR3 runs 14 residues.

This chain connects TRBV27 to TRBJ2-7; 7 bases are shared with TRBD1. The CDR3 length is 15 residues. Germline-derived CDR1 and CDR2 are MNHEY and SMNVEV (reference sequence). V lost 5 bases to trimming and J lost 2 bases; unmatched junction nucleotides: 9. The CDR3 DNA reads as TGTGCCAGCAGTCCCGATTGGGACAGCCCCTACGAGCAGTACTTC. This gives the protein CASSPDWDSPYEQYF.